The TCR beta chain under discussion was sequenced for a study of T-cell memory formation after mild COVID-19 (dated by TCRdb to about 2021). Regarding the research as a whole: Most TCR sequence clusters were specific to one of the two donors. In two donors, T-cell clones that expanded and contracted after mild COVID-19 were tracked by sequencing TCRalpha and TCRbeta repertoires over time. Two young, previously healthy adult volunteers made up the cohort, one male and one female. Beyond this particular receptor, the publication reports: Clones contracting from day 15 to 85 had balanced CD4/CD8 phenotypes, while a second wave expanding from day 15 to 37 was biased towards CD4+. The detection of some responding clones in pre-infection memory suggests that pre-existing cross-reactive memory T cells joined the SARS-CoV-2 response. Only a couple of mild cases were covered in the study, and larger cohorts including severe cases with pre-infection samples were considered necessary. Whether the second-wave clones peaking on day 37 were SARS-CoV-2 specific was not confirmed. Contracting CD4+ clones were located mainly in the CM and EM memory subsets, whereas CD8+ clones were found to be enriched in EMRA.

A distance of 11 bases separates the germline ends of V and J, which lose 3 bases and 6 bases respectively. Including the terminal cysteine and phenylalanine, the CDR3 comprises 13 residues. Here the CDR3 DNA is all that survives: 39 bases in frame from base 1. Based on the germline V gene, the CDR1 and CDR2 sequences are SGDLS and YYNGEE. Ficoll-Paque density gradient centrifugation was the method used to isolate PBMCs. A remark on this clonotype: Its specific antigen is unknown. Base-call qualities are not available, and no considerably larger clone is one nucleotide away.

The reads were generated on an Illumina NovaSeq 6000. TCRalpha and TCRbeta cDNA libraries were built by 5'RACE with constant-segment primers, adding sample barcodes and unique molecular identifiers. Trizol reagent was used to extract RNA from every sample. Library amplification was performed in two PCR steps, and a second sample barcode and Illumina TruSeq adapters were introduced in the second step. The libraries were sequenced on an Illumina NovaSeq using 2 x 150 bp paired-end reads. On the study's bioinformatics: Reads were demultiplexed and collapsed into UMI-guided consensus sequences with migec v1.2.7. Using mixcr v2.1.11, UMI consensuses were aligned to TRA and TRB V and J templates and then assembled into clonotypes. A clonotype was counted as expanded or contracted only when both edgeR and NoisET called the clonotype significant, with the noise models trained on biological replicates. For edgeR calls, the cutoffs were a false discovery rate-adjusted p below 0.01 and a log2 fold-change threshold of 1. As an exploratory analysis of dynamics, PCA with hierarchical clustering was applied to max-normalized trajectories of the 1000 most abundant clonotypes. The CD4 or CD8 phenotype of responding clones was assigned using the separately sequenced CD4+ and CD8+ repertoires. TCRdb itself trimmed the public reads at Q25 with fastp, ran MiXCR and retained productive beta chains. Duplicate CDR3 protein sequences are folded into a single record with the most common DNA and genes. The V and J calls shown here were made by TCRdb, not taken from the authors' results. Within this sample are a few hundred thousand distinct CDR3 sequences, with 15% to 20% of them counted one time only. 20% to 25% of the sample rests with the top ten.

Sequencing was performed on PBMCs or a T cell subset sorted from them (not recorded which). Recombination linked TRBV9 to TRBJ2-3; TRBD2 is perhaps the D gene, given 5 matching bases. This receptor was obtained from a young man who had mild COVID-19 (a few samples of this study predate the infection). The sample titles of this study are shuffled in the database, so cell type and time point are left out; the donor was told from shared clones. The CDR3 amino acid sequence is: CASSDQRRDTQYF. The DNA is TGTGCCAGCAGCGACCAGAGGAGGGATACGCAGTATTTT.